This is a list of T cell receptor beta chains from one sample in a study of human T cells and chemical hapten exposure. TCRdb ran MiXCR on the RACE reads and lists one entry per CDR3 protein. The top ten clones hold 2% to 2.5% of a sample with approximately 89,000 distinct CDR3 sequences, 10% of them seen once. The input for sequencing was whole blood, taken in connection with sensitization to the hapten diphenylcyclopropenone (DPC). These receptors were obtained from a woman younger than 45 with alopecia areata. Some clones in this sample may be carry-over from other donors' samples. Both conserved end residues are trimmed from each CDR3. Clone sizes are given selectively: once, few, many, or a class where the clone is expanded.

v_call: TRBV3-1
clone_size: many
cdr3_length: 12
cdr3_aa: ASSQDREDYGYT

v_call: TRBV7-6
clone_size: many
cdr3_length: 13
cdr3_aa: ASSLGTLRGETQY

v_call: TRBV4-2
clone_size: many
cdr3_length: 12
cdr3_aa: ASSQEVGNGELF

v_call: TRBV12-3/TRBV12-4
clone_size: -
cdr3_length: 11
cdr3_aa: ASSARGQDEQF

v_call: TRBV6-6
clone_size: many
cdr3_length: 13
cdr3_aa: ASSQLDTNTGELF

v_call: TRBV6-2/TRBV6-3
clone_size: -
cdr3_length: 12
cdr3_aa: ASSLMRGPDTQY

v_call: TRBV5-6
clone_size: many
cdr3_length: 16
cdr3_aa: ASSLKAAGIGISNIQY

v_call: TRBV12-3/TRBV12-4
clone_size: few
cdr3_length: 13
cdr3_aa: ASSFERGHSYEQY

v_call: TRBV20-1
clone_size: -
cdr3_length: 13
cdr3_aa: SAGGPGQGYGELF

v_call: TRBV7-2
clone_size: many
cdr3_length: 13
cdr3_aa: ASSLGLVGADTQY

v_call: TRBV20-1
clone_size: many
cdr3_length: 13
cdr3_aa: SASQWLSTQETQY

v_call: TRBV6-5
clone_size: few
cdr3_length: 11
cdr3_aa: ASRRGATGELF

v_call: TRBV27
clone_size: -
cdr3_length: 12
cdr3_aa: ASSWGRRADTQY

v_call: TRBV30
clone_size: few
cdr3_length: 13
cdr3_aa: AWSSNLLWDQPQH

v_call: TRBV14
clone_size: many
cdr3_length: 13
cdr3_aa: ASSQDSTGPRTIY

v_call: TRBV7-8
clone_size: many
cdr3_length: 16
cdr3_aa: ASRCGTPGLCGANVLT

v_call: TRBV19
clone_size: few
cdr3_length: 13
cdr3_aa: ASSRRDSIDYGYT

v_call: TRBV10-3
clone_size: -
cdr3_length: 11
cdr3_aa: AISMTGQSGYT

v_call: TRBV20-1
clone_size: -
cdr3_length: 11
cdr3_aa: SARDISNSPLH

v_call: TRBV29-1
clone_size: many
cdr3_length: 9
cdr3_aa: SVFTGTEAF